These 9 T cell receptor beta chains originate from one sample sequenced in a study of cytomegalovirus exposure and HLA in healthy donors. A multiplex PCR was run with 60 Vbeta primers and 13 Jbeta primers. Clones were read by immunoSEQ multiplex PCR, and TCRdb kept only the in-frame ones, dropping some. The repertoire holds fewer than 140,000 clones, with about 75% as singletons. Sequencing was done on a sample of PBMCs. These receptors were taken from a man aged 40-49 years in good health and CMV-seronegative.

The chain carries TRBV5-4 and TRBJ2-1; 10 nucleotides line up with TRBD2. CDR1 and CDR2 (germline): SGHNT, YYREEE (reference sequence). Unmatched junction bases numbered 5, after V lost 3 bases and J lost 2 bases. The CDR3 loop spans 16 amino acids. In nucleotides, the CDR3 is TGTGCCAGCAGCTACCAGCGGGGGGGCGCCTACAATGAGCAGTTCTTC. This sequence encodes CASSYQRGGAYNEQFF.

The V call is TRBV7-9, the J call TRBJ2-5; 7 bases are a match to TRBD2. The V segment lost 3 bases and the J segment 1 base; nucleotides outside the gene matches: 2. The CDR3 length is 14 residues. Germline CDR1 reads SEHNR; CDR2 reads FQNEAQ (reference sequence). The CDR3 coding sequence is TGTGCCAGCAGCTTTACGGGGGGCCAAGAGACCCAGTACTTC. Amino acids: CASSFTGGQETQYF.

The chain links TRBV6-6 to TRBJ2-5, with 13 bases identical to TRBD2. This CDR3 is 16 amino acids long. From germline, CDR1 is MNHNY and CDR2 SVGAGI (reference sequence). J lost 2 bases, V lost 2 bases, and 2 bases had no gene match. CDR3 DNA: TGTGCCAGCAGTTACCCGGGACTAGCGGGGCAAGAGACCCAGTACTTC. As protein: CASSYPGLAGQETQYF.

The chain carries TRBV5-1 and TRBJ2-1; 9 nucleotides align to TRBD1. Germline V CDR1 and CDR2: SGHRS, YFSETQ. CDR3 length: 14 amino acids. V lost 0 bases and J lost 9; bases outside the gene matches: 4. In nucleotides, the CDR3 is TGCGCCAGCAGCTTGGAGACAGGGGGAGGTGAGCAGTTCTTC. Translation: CASSLETGGGEQFF.

The chain is built from TRBV28 and TRBJ1-6; D might be TRBD1 (5 bases). Germline V CDR1 and CDR2: MDHEN, SYDVKM. With 5 bases removed from V and 7 bases from J, the gap between germline ends came to 12 bases. The CDR3 is 14 residues long. The CDR3 region is CASSPVGGNSPLHF. CDR3 coding DNA: TGTGCCAGCAGTCCTGTGGGGGGAAATTCACCCCTCCACTTT.

This clone has more than one count but fewer than ten. The genes are TRBV6-1 and TRBJ2-5; no clear D. V lost 4 bases, J lost 4 bases, and 7 bases lay in between. Germline V gene data show CDR1 as MNHNS and CDR2 as SASEGT. The CDR3 length is 12 residues. The DNA for the CDR3 is TGTGCCAGCAGTGCCTTAGTAGAGACCCAGTACTTC. Translated: CASSALVETQYF.

The chain is built from TRBV7-8 and TRBJ2-1, with 10 bases matching TRBD2. The CDR3 consists of 15 residues. Germline-derived CDR1 and CDR2 are SGHVS and FQNEAQ. V was clipped by 3 bases and J by 4 bases; unmatched bases: 3. CDR3 DNA sequence: TGTGCCAGCAGCTTTAGCGGGGGGAATTACAATGAGCAGTTCTTC. This codes for CASSFSGGNYNEQFF.

The chain joins TRBV7-8 to TRBJ2-2, with 9 bases identical to TRBD2. Germline V CDR1 and CDR2: SGHVS, FQNEAQ. This CDR3 comprises 16 residues. V dropped 5 bases and J dropped 4; count of bases not matched to a gene: 8. The CDR3 reads CASSPLPSGATGELFF. In DNA, the CDR3 is TGTGCCAGCAGCCCCCTCCCTAGCGGGGCCACCGGGGAGCTGTTTTTT. The complete variable domain, with remaining parts taken from reference TRBV7-8 and TRBJ2-2, reads GAGVSQSPRYKVAKRGQDVALRCDPISGHVSLFWYQQALGQGPEFLTYFQNEAQLDKSGLPSDRFFAERPEGSVSTLKIQRTQQEDSAVYLCASSPLPSGATGELFFGEGSRLTVL.

The genes are TRBV5-6 and TRBJ2-7; no clear D. The ends were cut back, 4 bases at V and 1 base at J, with 3 bases in the middle. The CDR3 is 11 amino acids. Germline-derived CDR1 and CDR2 are SGHDT and YYEEEE. Written as DNA, the CDR3 is TGTGCCAGCAGCGCGTCCTACGAGCAGTACTTC. As protein: CASSASYEQYF.